A single sample gave rise to the 4 T cell receptor beta chains below, sequenced in a study of CD8+CD57+ T cells in acquired aplastic anemia. TCR beta VDJ and CDR3 were profiled, and genomic DNA was the template. TCRdb fed the reads into MiXCR, producing one record per CDR3 protein. The sample records 250,000 to 350,000 distinct CDR3 sequences, around three fifths being singletons. Those patients picked for sequencing had displayed CD8+CD57+ cell expansion on flow cytometry. Sequenced sample: sorted CD4+, CD8+, or CD8+CD57+ T cells (not recorded which) from PBMCs. Receptors were obtained from a human donor with aplastic anemia.

V usage is TRBV19 and J usage is TRBJ2-7; D is unclear. The CDR3 has 13 residues. V was cut by 4 bases and J by 12 bases, with 19 bases left in between. Looked up from germline, CDR1 is LNHDA and CDR2 is SQIVND (reference sequence). The CDR3 DNA is TGTGCCAGTAGTACCCAACACACCGAACCCCCGTACTTC. It encodes CASSTQHTEPPYF.

This clonotype was recorded only once. The junction shows a germline mismatch at one end, possibly a read error. This chain connects TRBV12-3 or TRBV12-4 to TRBJ2-5; TRBD2 aligns across 14 bases. This CDR3 is 19 amino acids long. DNA for the CDR3: TGTGCCAGCAGTTGGCCCCGACTAGCGGGGGGGCAAGGCCAAGATACCCAGTACTTC. It is translated as CASSWPRLAGGQGQDTQYF.

This clonotype was counted only a few times. The rearrangement joins TRBV10-3 to TRBJ1-5; a possible D gene is TRBD1 (5 bases). The CDR3 sequence is 13 residues long. The V end lost 2 bases, the J end lost 7 bases, and 9 bases lay between the germline ends. CDR1 ENHRY and CDR2 SYGVKD come from the germline V gene. The CDR3 protein is CAISEGGQQPQHF. CDR3 nucleotides: TGTGCCATCAGTGAGGGGGGTCAACAGCCCCAGCATTTT.

This clonotype was seen a handful of times. The J gene is TRBJ1-5, the V gene TRBV2; no clear D gene. Per germline, CDR1 SNHLY and CDR2 FYNNEI. The germline V and J ends were trimmed by 6 bases and 2 bases, with 14 bases remaining between them. This CDR3 region has 15 residues. As DNA, the CDR3 is TGTGCCAGCAGGGGAGGAAGCGGGGGCAATCAGCCCCAGCATTTT. Amino acid sequence: CASRGGSGGNQPQHF.